This T cell receptor (beta chain) was recovered during a study of T cell responses to AZD1222 COVID-19 vaccine (dated by TCRdb to about 2021). About the study as a whole: AZD1222 recipients given second doses at about 4 weeks or at about 12 weeks were pooled, since spike-specific TCR depth and breadth were not found to differ between the two schedules. A total of about 230 trial participants underwent TCR sequencing, of whom 207 received two doses of AZD1222 and approximately 25 received two doses of the MenACWY control vaccine. Trial participants were enrolled by age into 18-55, 56-69 and 70-plus year subgroups, with about 150, 27 and 61 TCR-sequenced participants respectively. Study-wide conclusions, independent of this receptor: Participants were mostly white British and included more females than males, and it was suggested by the authors that clonal diversity may have been underestimated. In the small 56-69-year group, the increase in depth fell short of significance, most likely because of low power. Conclusions about previously exposed vaccinees were limited because only six AZD1222 recipients were SARS-CoV-2 seropositive at baseline. Spike-specific TCR breadth and depth rose significantly after two AZD1222 doses compared with day 0 and with MenACWY recipients. Nearly half of unique spike-specific TCRs reportedly recognized epitopes outside regions mutated in the B.1.351 and B.1.1.7 variants. The whole spike protein was spanned by vaccine-associated CD4 TCRs, and dominant responses were seen in regions 160-218 and 743-854. Because no samples from the day 14 peak response were available, repertoires could be characterized only after the peak T cell response.

Regarding this clone: Its specific antigen is unknown. No base-level quality is on record; no much larger clone is a single base apart.

Interpreted using the paper, the time point label stands for: baseline before first vaccination. Vaccinee samples were obtained from the UK trials COV001 and COV002, which included a single-blind randomized controlled phase 2/3 trial of AZD1222 (ChAdOx1 nCoV-19) in healthy adults. For TCRbeta chain sequencing, PBMC samples from trial participants were taken at day 0 and at day 28 after the second dose. The CDR3 regions of human TCRbeta chains were analyzed by immunosequencing. Per the source publication's procedure: TCRs in the repertoires were matched against a reference library of SARS-CoV-2-specific TCRs that had been generated with the MIRA antigen-specificity platform. Breadth was defined as the fraction of unique TCRs that were SARS-CoV-2-associated. Depth was defined as the fraction of total T cells that were SARS-CoV-2-associated. Using the MIRA data, every spike-specific TCR was mapped to the spike region that the TCR reacted to and assigned to either a CD4 or a CD8 class. Log10-transformed breadth and depth values were compared by one-way ANOVA with Sidak's multiple comparisons tests. The source is immuneACCESS, and TCRdb retained only in-frame sequences with V and J called. Part of the clones is not carried over; for the studies checked, unresolved V genes explain less than half of this, and the remainder is unexplained. D and trimming come from the DNA, and the V and J calls and clone size come from that table. Counted in this sample were around 130,000 clones; 80% to 90% of them appeared once. Together, the top ten hold about 1.6% of the sample.

The cysteine opens and the phenylalanine closes a CDR3 of 14 amino acids. Only the CDR3 DNA stays, 42 bases, in frame from base 1. Relative to germline, V is missing 7 bases and J is missing 1 base, with 3 bases of the junction outside any gene match. The germline V gene gives CDR1 as KGHDR and CDR2 as SFDVKD. The chain uses TRBV24-1 and TRBJ1-5; TRBD1 agrees with 7 junctional bases. The specimen was peripheral blood, collected on day 0 of AZD1222 vaccination. The sequence came from an adult in good health. The base sequence is TGTGCCACCAGCCAGGGGGTGAGCAATCAGCCCCAGCATTTT. Translation gives CATSQGVSNQPQHF.